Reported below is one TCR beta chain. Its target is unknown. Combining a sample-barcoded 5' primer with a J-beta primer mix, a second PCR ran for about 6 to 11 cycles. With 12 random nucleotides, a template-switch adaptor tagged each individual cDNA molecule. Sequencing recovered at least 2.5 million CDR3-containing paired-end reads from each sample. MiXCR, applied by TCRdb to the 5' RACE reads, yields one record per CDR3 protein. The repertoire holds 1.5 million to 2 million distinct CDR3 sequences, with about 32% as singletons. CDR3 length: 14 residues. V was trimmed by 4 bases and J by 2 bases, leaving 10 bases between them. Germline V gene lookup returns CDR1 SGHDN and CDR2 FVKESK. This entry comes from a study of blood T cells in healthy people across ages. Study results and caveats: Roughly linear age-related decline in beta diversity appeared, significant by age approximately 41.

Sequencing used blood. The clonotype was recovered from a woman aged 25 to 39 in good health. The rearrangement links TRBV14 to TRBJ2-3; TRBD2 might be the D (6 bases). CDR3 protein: CASSREVNTDTQYF. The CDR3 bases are TGTGCCAGCAGCCGGGAGGTCAACACAGATACGCAGTATTTT. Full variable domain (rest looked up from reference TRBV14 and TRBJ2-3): EAGVTQFPSHSVIEKGQTVTLRCDPISGHDNLYWYRRVMGKEIKFLLHFVKESKQDESGMPNNRFLAERTGGTYSTLKVQPAELEDSGVYFCASSREVNTDTQYFGPGTRLTVL.